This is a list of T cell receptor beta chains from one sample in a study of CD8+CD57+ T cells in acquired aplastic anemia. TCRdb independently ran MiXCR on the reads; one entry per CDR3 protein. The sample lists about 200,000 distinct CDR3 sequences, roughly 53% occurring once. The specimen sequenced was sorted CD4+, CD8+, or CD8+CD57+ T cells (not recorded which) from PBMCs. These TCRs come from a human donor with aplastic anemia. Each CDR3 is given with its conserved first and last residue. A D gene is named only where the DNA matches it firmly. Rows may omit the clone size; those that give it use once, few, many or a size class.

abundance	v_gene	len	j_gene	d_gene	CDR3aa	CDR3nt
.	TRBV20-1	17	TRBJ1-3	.	CSARDPGARIYGYTIYF	TGCAGTGCTAGAGATCCGGGGGCGCGTATCTATGGCTACACCATATATTTT
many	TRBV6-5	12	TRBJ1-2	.	CASNGPAGGYTF	TGTGCCAGCAACGGTCCCGCGGGTGGCTACACCTTC
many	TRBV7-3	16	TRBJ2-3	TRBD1	CASSPGTGGARDTQYF	TGTGCCAGCAGCCCCGGGACAGGGGGCGCGAGAGATACGCAGTATTTT
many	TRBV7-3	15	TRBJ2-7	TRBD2	CASSLIPTSVYEQYF	TGTGCCAGCAGCTTAATTCCGACTAGCGTCTACGAGCAGTACTTC
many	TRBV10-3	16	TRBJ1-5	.	CAISEDGRVGNQPQHF	TGTGCCATATCAGAGGACGGCCGTGTTGGTAATCAGCCCCAGCATTTT
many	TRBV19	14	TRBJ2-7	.	CASSIEVGAYEQYF	TGTGCCAGTAGTATAGAGGTGGGCGCCTACGAGCAGTACTTC
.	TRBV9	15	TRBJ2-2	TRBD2	CASSDIAGATGELFF	TGTGCCAGCAGCGACATAGCGGGAGCGACCGGGGAGCTGTTTTTT
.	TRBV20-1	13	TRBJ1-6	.	CSATDGGNSPLHF	TGCAGTGCGACCGACGGAGGGAATTCACCCCTCCACTTT
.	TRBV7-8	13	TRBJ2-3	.	CASVEGGADTQYF	TGTGCCAGCGTCGAGGGGGGGGCAGATACGCAGTATTTT
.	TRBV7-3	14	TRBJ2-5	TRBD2	CASSLGGVGETQYF	TGTGCCAGCAGCTTGGGAGGGGTCGGGGAGACCCAGTACTTC
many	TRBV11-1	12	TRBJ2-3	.	CASSLPPDTQYF	TGTGCCAGCAGCCTACCTCCAGATACGCAGTATTTT
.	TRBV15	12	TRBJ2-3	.	CATRPTEGTQYF	TGTGCCACACGACCGACAGAAGGTACGCAGTATTTT